Presented here are 7 T cell receptor beta chains from one specimen sequenced in a study of blood T cell repertoires in COVID-19. Here immunoSEQ multiplex PCR was the method, and the copy in TCRdb shows in-frame clones only, minus some. Of more than 95,000 clones listed, around nine tenths are singletons. Sequenced sample: peripheral blood. These receptors originate from an elderly woman in a cohort sampled during active COVID-19.

This chain connects TRBV5-1 to TRBJ2-1; 7 positions match TRBD1. Germline V gene lookup returns CDR1 SGHRS and CDR2 YFSETQ. The V and J ends lost 4 bases and 3 bases, in that order; junction bases with no gene match: 4. The CDR3 is 14 residues long. CDR3 sequence (DNA): TGCGCCAGCAGCAGACAGGGTGTCTACAATGAGCAGTTCTTC. Protein sequence: CASSRQGVYNEQFF. Full variable domain (remainder filled in from reference TRBV5-1 and TRBJ2-1): KAGVTQTPRYLIKTRGQQVTLSCSPISGHRSVSWYQQTPGQGLQFLFEYFSETQRNKGNFPGRFSGRQFSNSRSEMNVSTLELGDSALYLCASSRQGVYNEQFFGPGTRLTVL.

V usage is TRBV5-6 and J usage is TRBJ2-2, with D possibly matching TRBD1 (7 bases). V was clipped by 5 bases and J by 5 bases, with 19 bases between them. Germline CDR1 is SGHDT and CDR2 is YYEEEE. The CDR3 loop spans 16 amino acids. As DNA, the CDR3 is TGTGCCAGCAGATGGAGGGGGCGGGTAGAAACCGGGGAGCTGTTTTTT. Translation: CASRWRGRVETGELFF.

This chain links TRBV10-3 with TRBJ2-7; weak D call: TRBD1 (6 bases). The ends were cut back, 7 bases at V and 0 bases at J, with 10 bases in the middle. From germline, CDR1 is ENHRY and CDR2 SYGVKD. The length of the CDR3 is 13 residues. The CDR3 nucleotides are TGTGCCATCAAGGGGGACCGCTCCTACGAGCAGTACTTC. This codes for CAIKGDRSYEQYF.

This chain connects TRBV7-9 to TRBJ1-3; D not resolved. Germline V lookup: CDR1 SEHNR, CDR2 FQNEAQ (reference sequence). This CDR3 is 15 amino acids long. Trimming pared 5 bases from V and 2 bases from J, leaving 13 bases between. In DNA, the CDR3 is TGTGCCAGCAGCCTGGCGGCGGTTACTGGAAACACCATATATTTT. Its protein product is CASSLAAVTGNTIYF.

This clone has only one observation. The V and J genes are TRBV5-5 and TRBJ1-1; D is perhaps TRBD1 (5 bases). The CDR3 length is 14 residues. CDR1 is SGHKS, CDR2 YYEKEE, per germline (reference sequence). V lost 1 base to trimming and J lost 4 bases, with 11 bases between them. CDR3 DNA: TGTGCCAGCAGCTTGCAGGGCGGGGGCACTGAAGCTTTCTTT. Translation: CASSLQGGGTEAFF.

This chain joins TRBV7-2 and TRBJ2-1; 11 nucleotides match TRBD2. The V and J ends lost 4 bases and 6 bases, in that order; junction bases with no gene match: 8. The germline gives CDR1 SGHTA, CDR2 FQGNSA. This CDR3 region has 16 residues. The CDR3 sequence is CASSYIAGGPANEQFF. CDR3 sequence (DNA): TGTGCCAGCAGCTACATAGCGGGAGGGCCGGCCAATGAGCAGTTCTTC.

This chain connects TRBV10-1 to TRBJ2-7; TRBD1 agrees at 7 bases. The germline V gene has CDR1 WNHNN and CDR2 SYGVQD (reference sequence). The ends lost 3 bases at V and 2 bases at J; junction bases unmatched: 4. There are 14 residues in the CDR3. For the CDR3, the DNA is TGCGCCAGCAGTGAAGGGACAGTGCCCTACGAGCAGTACTTC. This encodes CASSEGTVPYEQYF.